The clone carrying this T cell receptor (beta chain) is judged medium-sized. No antigen is known for it. This record belongs to a study of early stage breast cancer tumors. Across the whole study: Each sample averaged approximately 10-fold read coverage.

The protocol was immunoSEQ multiplex PCR, while the TCRdb copy is restricted to in-frame clones and leaves out a portion. The sample has roughly 60,000 clones; 70% to 80% are singletons. Study results and limitations: Enriched TCRB sequences shared across patients were mostly commonly generated sequences.

Germline assignment: CDR1 LNHNV and CDR2 YYDKDF (reference sequence). V was pared by 0 bases and J by 3 bases, with 9 bases between. The CDR3 runs to 14 residues. Sample: blood. The rearrangement joins TRBV15 to TRBJ2-7; D may be TRBD1 (5 bases). The TCR was taken from a person aged 25 to 45 with breast cancer. This CDR3 reads CATSRDSGNYEQYF. CDR3 nucleotide sequence: TGTGCCACCAGCAGAGACTCAGGGAACTACGAGCAGTACTTC.